This paragraph covers one TCR beta chain sequence. Other DNA sequences in this sample translate to the same CDR3. This entry comes from a study of shared clonotypes between healthy human individuals. The CDR3 is 12 amino acids. Trimming removed 0 bases from V and 7 bases from J, with 4 bases in between. Germline CDR1 reads SGHAT; CDR2 reads FQNNGV. Clones were read by immunoSEQ multiplex PCR, and TCRdb kept only the in-frame ones, dropping some. The sample has roughly 1.4 million clones; approximately 98.5% are singletons. The source of this sequence is a man younger than 45 in good health. The rearrangement joins TRBV11-2 to TRBJ2-1; D gene unclear. The sequenced material came from naive CD4+ T cells sorted from blood. Subset specified: CD45RA+ positively selected. CDR3 sequence: CASSLDRNEQFF. In DNA form, the CDR3 reads TGTGCCAGCAGCTTAGATAGAAATGAGCAGTTCTTC.